This is a list of T cell receptor beta chains from one sample in a study of identical twins. TCRdb re-derived calls from the 5' RACE reads in MiXCR, one entry per CDR3 protein. Of fewer than 650,000 distinct CDR3 sequences in the sample, 9.6% were seen once. The sample also formed part of further work on yellow fever vaccine responses in identical twins.

Input material: PBMCs. These receptor sequences come from a woman between 18 and 30 years old in good health. CDR3s include the opening cysteine and the closing phenylalanine or tryptophan. D genes are given only for firm matches. Clone size, where shown, is once, few, many, or a class for clones that have expanded.

>NA|TRBV28|TRBJ2-5|NA
TGTGCCAGCAGTTTCCCGACACCAGAAGAGACCCAGTACTTC
CASSFPTPEETQYF
>NA|TRBV27|TRBJ2-2|few
TGTGCCAGCAGTTTCTACGTCACCGGGGAGCTGTTTTTT
CASSFYVTGELFF
>TRBD2|TRBV12-3/TRBV12-4|TRBJ2-1|many
TGTGCCAGCAGGGGACTAGCGGCGTGGGATGAGCAGTTCTTC
CASRGLAAWDEQFF
>NA|TRBV3-1|TRBJ2-1|NA
TGTGCCAGCAGCCAAGGCGGCGGGTTCAGGGTTGAGCAGTTCTTC
CASSQGGGFRVEQFF
>NA|TRBV7-2|TRBJ2-3|many
TGTGCCAGCAGCTTAGGGAGGGGGGTTCCCACAGATACGCAGTATTTT
CASSLGRGVPTDTQYF
>NA|TRBV20-1|TRBJ1-5|NA
TGCAGTGCCACATTACCGGGGGCAAGCAATCAGCCCCAGCATTTT
CSATLPGASNQPQHF
>NA|TRBV12-3/TRBV12-4|TRBJ2-5|NA
TGTGCCAGCAGTTTTTCGGTGGGGGGCGCGGAGACCCAGTACTTC
CASSFSVGGAETQYF
>NA|TRBV27|TRBJ2-2|few
TGTGCCAGCAGTTTATGGGGCCAGGGGGAGCTGTTTTTT
CASSLWGQGELFF
>NA|TRBV12-3/TRBV12-4|TRBJ2-7|few
TGTGCCAGCAGCCGCAAGGCGGTGGGCGAGCAGTACTTC
CASSRKAVGEQYF
>TRBD1|TRBV5-1|TRBJ1-2|many
TGCGCCAGCAGCCCCTCGGACAGGTCCAATGGCTACACCTTC
CASSPSDRSNGYTF
>TRBD2|TRBV24-1|TRBJ2-1|many
TGTGCCACCAGTGACTCGCGGGGGTTGGCGGGGGGGCCCCACAATGAGCAGTTCTTC
CATSDSRGLAGGPHNEQFF
>TRBD2|TRBV20-1|TRBJ2-1|NA
TGCTGCTTCTTAGGGACTAGCGGGAGAGGGTCCTACAATGAGCAGTTCTTC
CCFLGTSGRGSYNEQFF
>NA|TRBV28|TRBJ2-3|many
TGTGCCAGCACCTCTCGTGGCGACCGAAGAGATACGCAGTATTTT
CASTSRGDRRDTQYF
>NA|TRBV19|TRBJ1-5|NA
TGTGCCAGTAGTATACGGCAGAAAAATCAGCCCCAGCATTTT
CASSIRQKNQPQHF
>TRBD1|TRBV5-6|TRBJ2-7|few
TGTGCCAGCAGCTGGGGACAGAGCTCCTACGAGCAGTACTTC
CASSWGQSSYEQYF
>NA|TRBV29-1|TRBJ1-5|many
TGCAGCGTTGGCTGGCAGAATCAGCCCCAGCATTTT
CSVGWQNQPQHF
>TRBD1|TRBV20-1|TRBJ2-7|many
TGCAGTGCTAGAGATTCGGACAGGATGTACTTC
CSARDSDRMYF
>NA|TRBV29-1|TRBJ1-1|few
TGCAGCGTTGCGCCCGGGAGCGCTGAAGCTTTCTTT
CSVAPGSAEAFF
>NA|TRBV20-1|TRBJ2-5|few
TGCAGTGCTGCTCAAACGGTGGAGACCCAGTACTTC
CSAAQTVETQYF
>NA|TRBV27|TRBJ2-3|many
TGTGCCAGCGCTCCTACGGGATCCACAGATACGCAGTATTTT
CASAPTGSTDTQYF
>NA|TRBV10-2|TRBJ1-1|many
TGCGCCAGCGCTACGGGGGGAAGGACTGAAGCTTTCTTT
CASATGGRTEAFF
>TRBD2|TRBV3-1|TRBJ2-5|NA
TGTGCCAGCAGCCCTCGGACTAGCCAAGAGACCCAGTACTTC
CASSPRTSQETQYF
>NA|TRBV27|TRBJ2-5|NA
TGTGCCAGCAGTGCCCGTATTTGGGGTGGGGAAGAGACCCAGTACTTC
CASSARIWGGEETQYF